A selection of T cell receptor beta chains follows, all from one sample in a study of blood T cell repertoires in COVID-19. Sequenced by immunoSEQ multiplex PCR; TCRdb stores in-frame clones only, minus some. This table has approximately 440,000 clones, approximately 88% appearing once. The sequencing sample was made of peripheral blood. These receptors came from a woman in her forties or fifties with COVID-19, enrolled during active disease. The CDR3 runs from the conserved cysteine through the conserved F or W. The D gene is left open where the match is weak. Not every row has a clone size; where given, it reads once, few, many or a size class.

CDR3 protein: CAWRQDLGNTEAFF
CDR3 DNA: TGTGCCTGGAGGCAAGATCTAGGGAACACTGAAGCTTTCTTT
V gene: TRBV30
clone size: NA
D gene: NA
J gene: TRBJ1-1

CDR3 protein: CASGKAGGELFF
CDR3 DNA: TGTGCCAGCGGCAAGGCGGGAGGAGAGCTGTTTTTT
V gene: TRBV9
clone size: NA
D gene: TRBD2
J gene: TRBJ2-2

CDR3 protein: CASSFLQGQGGYTF
CDR3 DNA: TGCGCCAGCAGCTTCTTGCAGGGACAGGGAGGCTACACCTTC
V gene: TRBV5-1
clone size: NA
D gene: TRBD1
J gene: TRBJ1-2

CDR3 protein: CASSQGQGFWNTEAFF
CDR3 DNA: TGTGCCAGCAGCCAGGGACAGGGTTTTTGGAACACTGAAGCTTTCTTT
V gene: TRBV3-1/TRBV3-2
clone size: NA
D gene: TRBD1
J gene: TRBJ1-1

CDR3 protein: CASSLRTSGGEGTQYF
CDR3 DNA: TGCGCCAGCAGCTTGAGGACTAGCGGGGGAGAGGGGACCCAGTACTTC
V gene: TRBV5-1
clone size: NA
D gene: TRBD2
J gene: TRBJ2-5

CDR3 protein: CAWRAGGLRTDTQYF
CDR3 DNA: TGTGCCTGGAGAGCGGGGGGGCTTCGCACAGATACGCAGTATTTT
V gene: TRBV30
clone size: NA
D gene: TRBD2
J gene: TRBJ2-3

CDR3 protein: CATRGAGGSTDTQYF
CDR3 DNA: TGTGCCACCAGGGGGGCGGGGGGTAGCACAGATACGCAGTATTTT
V gene: TRBV15
clone size: NA
D gene: TRBD2
J gene: TRBJ2-3

CDR3 protein: CATSGTGRNYGYTF
CDR3 DNA: TGTGCCACCTCCGGGACAGGGCGAAACTATGGCTACACCTTC
V gene: TRBV24-1
clone size: once
D gene: TRBD1
J gene: TRBJ1-2

CDR3 protein: CASSIGDRVRTDTQYF
CDR3 DNA: TGTGCCAGTAGTATTGGTGACAGGGTTCGGACAGATACGCAGTATTTT
V gene: TRBV19
clone size: NA
D gene: TRBD1
J gene: TRBJ2-3

CDR3 protein: CSVGSQGVGNYGYTF
CDR3 DNA: TGCAGCGTCGGATCACAGGGAGTGGGGAACTATGGCTACACCTTC
V gene: TRBV29-1
clone size: NA
D gene: NA
J gene: TRBJ1-2

CDR3 protein: CASSQGPGYEQYF
CDR3 DNA: TGCGCCAGCAGCCAAGGTCCAGGCTACGAGCAGTACTTC
V gene: TRBV4-1
clone size: NA
D gene: NA
J gene: TRBJ2-7

CDR3 protein: CAQGGRGYTF
CDR3 DNA: TGTGCTCAGGGGGGCAGGGGCTACACCTTC
V gene: TRBV30
clone size: NA
D gene: TRBD1
J gene: TRBJ1-2

CDR3 protein: CASLDQRAGGEETQYF
CDR3 DNA: TGTGCCAGCCTCGACCAAAGGGCGGGGGGCGAAGAGACCCAGTACTTC
V gene: TRBV5-4
clone size: NA
D gene: TRBD2
J gene: TRBJ2-5

CDR3 protein: CASSFQPSYGYTF
CDR3 DNA: TGTGCCAGCAGTTTCCAACCGAGCTATGGCTACACCTTC
V gene: TRBV28
clone size: NA
D gene: NA
J gene: TRBJ1-2

CDR3 protein: CASSGSSGRSYNEQFF
CDR3 DNA: TGTGCCAGCAGCGGTTCTAGCGGCCGCTCCTACAATGAGCAGTTCTTC
V gene: TRBV5-4
clone size: NA
D gene: TRBD2
J gene: TRBJ2-1

CDR3 protein: CASTLRQGVNSPLHF
CDR3 DNA: TGTGCCAGCACCCTCCGACAGGGTGTAAATTCACCCCTCCACTTT
V gene: TRBV6-5
clone size: NA
D gene: TRBD1
J gene: TRBJ1-6

CDR3 protein: CASSLGGGNYGYTF
CDR3 DNA: TGCGCCAGCAGCCTTGGGGGGGGAAACTATGGCTACACCTTC
V gene: TRBV4-1
clone size: NA
D gene: NA
J gene: TRBJ1-2

CDR3 protein: CAWSVPREDTQYF
CDR3 DNA: TGTGCCTGGAGTGTGCCCCGGGAGGATACGCAGTATTTT
V gene: TRBV30
clone size: NA
D gene: NA
J gene: TRBJ2-3

CDR3 protein: CASRYTGNRGYTF
CDR3 DNA: TGTGCCAGCAGATATACAGGGAATCGCGGCTACACCTTC
V gene: TRBV12-3/TRBV12-4
clone size: NA
D gene: NA
J gene: TRBJ1-2

CDR3 protein: CASSQRGGGGTEAFF
CDR3 DNA: TGTGCCAGCAGCCAGCGGGGAGGGGGGGGCACTGAAGCTTTCTTT
V gene: TRBV14
clone size: NA
D gene: NA
J gene: TRBJ1-1

CDR3 protein: CAWSVGTGEEQYF
CDR3 DNA: TGTGCCTGGAGTGTCGGGACAGGGGAGGAGCAGTACTTC
V gene: TRBV30
clone size: NA
D gene: TRBD1
J gene: TRBJ2-7

CDR3 protein: CSVEWVGEVVMNTEAFF
CDR3 DNA: TGCAGCGTTGAATGGGTAGGGGAGGTTGTCATGAACACTGAAGCTTTCTTT
V gene: TRBV29-1
clone size: NA
D gene: NA
J gene: TRBJ1-1

CDR3 protein: CASSSVGQGYGNTIYF
CDR3 DNA: TGTGCCAGCAGTTCCGTAGGACAGGGGTACGGAAACACCATATATTTT
V gene: TRBV6-5
clone size: NA
D gene: TRBD1
J gene: TRBJ1-3

CDR3 protein: CASSVDFPGNTIYF
CDR3 DNA: TGTGCCAGCAGCGTGGACTTTCCTGGAAACACCATATATTTT
V gene: TRBV5-6
clone size: NA
D gene: NA
J gene: TRBJ1-3

CDR3 protein: CASSLEDSTDTQYF
CDR3 DNA: TGTGCCAGCAGCTTAGAGGACTCCACAGATACGCAGTATTTT
V gene: TRBV11-2
clone size: NA
D gene: NA
J gene: TRBJ2-3

CDR3 protein: CASSLAPVGTDTQYF
CDR3 DNA: TGTGCCAGCAGCTTGGCACCGGTCGGGACAGATACGCAGTATTTT
V gene: TRBV5-4
clone size: once
D gene: NA
J gene: TRBJ2-3

CDR3 protein: CASSLGLAYEQYF
CDR3 DNA: TGTGCCAGCAGCTTAGGCCTAGCCTACGAGCAGTACTTC
V gene: TRBV7-9
clone size: NA
D gene: NA
J gene: TRBJ2-7

CDR3 protein: CASGFSGAPNEQFF
CDR3 DNA: TGCGCCAGCGGATTTAGCGGAGCCCCCAATGAGCAGTTCTTC
V gene: TRBV5-1
clone size: NA
D gene: NA
J gene: TRBJ2-1

CDR3 protein: CASSDRGNTEAFF
CDR3 DNA: TGTGCCAGCAGCGACAGGGGAAACACTGAAGCTTTCTTT
V gene: TRBV3-1/TRBV3-2
clone size: NA
D gene: TRBD1
J gene: TRBJ1-1

CDR3 protein: CASSLEQGYEQYF
CDR3 DNA: TGCGCCAGCAGCTTGGAGCAGGGATACGAGCAGTACTTC
V gene: TRBV5-1
clone size: NA
D gene: NA
J gene: TRBJ2-7

CDR3 protein: CASSQVTGRTEAFF
CDR3 DNA: TGTGCCAGCAGCCAAGTGACAGGTCGGACTGAAGCTTTCTTT
V gene: TRBV3-1/TRBV3-2
clone size: NA
D gene: NA
J gene: TRBJ1-1

CDR3 protein: CAWTKGQLEQYF
CDR3 DNA: TGTGCCTGGACTAAGGGACAACTCGAGCAGTACTTC
V gene: TRBV30
clone size: many
D gene: NA
J gene: TRBJ2-7

CDR3 protein: CASSPPGGQGRYEQYF
CDR3 DNA: TGTGCCAGCAGCCCTCCGGGAGGGCAGGGCCGCTACGAGCAGTACTTC
V gene: TRBV9
clone size: NA
D gene: TRBD2
J gene: TRBJ2-7

CDR3 protein: CASSLEGAGNEKLFF
CDR3 DNA: TGCGCCAGCAGCTTGGAAGGGGCGGGAAATGAAAAACTGTTTTTT
V gene: TRBV5-1
clone size: few
D gene: NA
J gene: TRBJ1-4

CDR3 protein: CASSFTDGEKLFF
CDR3 DNA: TGTGCCAGCAGTTTTACAGACGGTGAAAAACTGTTTTTT
V gene: TRBV25-1
clone size: NA
D gene: NA
J gene: TRBJ1-4

CDR3 protein: CASSPGTGETEAFF
CDR3 DNA: TGTGCCAGCTCACCCGGGACAGGGGAAACTGAAGCTTTCTTT
V gene: TRBV18
clone size: NA
D gene: TRBD1
J gene: TRBJ1-1

CDR3 protein: CAWSVLAGGNRQFF
CDR3 DNA: TGTGCCTGGAGTGTTTTAGCGGGGGGTAATCGACAGTTCTTC
V gene: TRBV30
clone size: NA
D gene: TRBD2
J gene: TRBJ2-1

CDR3 protein: CASSLLGQGYSPLHF
CDR3 DNA: TGTGCCAGCAGCTTGTTGGGACAGGGATATTCACCCCTCCACTTT
V gene: TRBV5-6
clone size: NA
D gene: TRBD1
J gene: TRBJ1-6

CDR3 protein: CASTLGGTENYGYTF
CDR3 DNA: TGTGCCAGTACCTTAGGAGGGACCGAAAACTATGGCTACACCTTC
V gene: TRBV19
clone size: NA
D gene: NA
J gene: TRBJ1-2